These 16 T cell receptor beta chains were all obtained from the same sample, sequenced in a study of cytomegalovirus exposure and HLA in healthy donors. PCR amplification relied on 60 Vbeta primers (plus 13 Jbeta primers). Repertoires were generated with immunoSEQ multiplex PCR, while TCRdb's copy carries only in-frame clones and drops some. The top ten clones hold 2.5% to 3.5% of a sample with about 140,000 clones, 79% of them seen once. The sequencing sample was made of PBMCs. Source of these receptors: a female donor in good health and CMV-seronegative.

V gene TRBV7-6 combines with J gene TRBJ2-7; 9 bases are shared with TRBD1. The CDR3 totals 14 residues. Trimming cost V 4 bases and J 3 bases; bases outside gene matches: 4. CDR1 and CDR2 (germline): SGHVS, FNYEAQ. CDR3 residues: CASSSPGQGYEQYF. The CDR3 DNA sequence: TGTGCCAGCAGCTCGCCGGGACAGGGCTACGAGCAGTACTTC.

CDR3 bases: TGTGCCATCAGTGCCCAGGGGGCGGTTGGCGGCTACACCTTC. Translating it yields CAISAQGAVGGYTF. The chain carries TRBV10-3 and TRBJ1-2, with 8 bases identical to TRBD1. Germline lookup yields CDR1 ENHRY and CDR2 SYGVKD. This CDR3 spans 14 amino acids. The ends lost 4 bases at V and 8 bases at J; junction bases unmatched: 9.

This clone was counted only a few times. This chain uses TRBV28 with TRBJ1-2, with D maybe TRBD1 (6 bases). Germline V gene sequence: CDR1 MDHEN, CDR2 SYDVKM. Trimming removed 6 bases from V and 2 bases from J, with 13 bases in between. The CDR3 is 14 amino acids. The CDR3 protein is CASRPPGHNYGYTF. The DNA for the CDR3 is TGTGCCAGCAGGCCTCCGGGACACAACTATGGCTACACCTTC.

The chain employs TRBV7-8 and TRBJ2-6, with 12 bases aligning to TRBD1. The J segment lost 0 bases and the V segment lost 1 base, leaving 1 base of the junction unmatched. The CDR3 covers 18 residues. Germline-derived CDR1 and CDR2 are SGHVS and FQNEAQ. CDR3 protein: CASSLEGQGASGANVLTF. CDR3 DNA: TGTGCCAGCAGCTTAGAGGGACAGGGGGCCTCTGGGGCCAACGTCCTGACTTTC.

The chain recombines TRBV5-6 with TRBJ2-5, with 8 nucleotides matching TRBD1. V shed 3 bases, J shed 2 bases, and the junction held 6 bases outside the gene matches. The CDR3 is 15 residues long. Germline V gives CDR1 SGHDT, CDR2 YYEEEE. CDR3: CASSYLGTGQETQYF. The CDR3, as DNA: TGTGCCAGCAGCTACCTCGGGACAGGACAAGAGACCCAGTACTTC.

The chain couples TRBV5-1 to TRBJ1-1; 10 bases are shared with TRBD1. CDR3 size: 16 residues. CDR1 SGHRS and CDR2 YFSETQ come from the germline V gene. With 4 bases clipped from V and 4 bases from J, the junction kept 10 bases outside the gene matches. CDR3 sequence: CASSASEGQGPTEAFF. The CDR3 nucleotides read TGCGCCAGCAGCGCAAGCGAGGGACAGGGGCCCACTGAAGCTTTCTTT.

The rearrangement uses TRBV6-1 and TRBJ1-1; D is unresolved. With 2 bases removed from V and 9 bases from J, the gap between germline ends came to 13 bases. Germline V gives CDR1 MNHNS, CDR2 SASEGT. CDR3 length: 13 amino acids. Written as DNA, the CDR3 is TGTGCCAGCAGTGAAAATGGCAGAGGCAAAGCTTTCTTT. This gives the protein CASSENGRGKAFF.

The rearrangement uses TRBV29-1 and TRBJ2-7; 12 bases agree with TRBD1. V shed 1 base and J 6 bases; nucleotides not matched to a gene: 7. CDR3 length: 15 amino acids. Germline-derived CDR1 and CDR2 are SQVTM and ANQGSEA. The chain's CDR3 is CSVEGFGTGGREQYF. The DNA of the CDR3 is TGCAGCGTTGAAGGGTTCGGGACAGGGGGCCGCGAGCAGTACTTC.

J is TRBJ2-1 and V is TRBV5-4; TRBD2 agrees at 12 bases. Trimming removed 3 bases from V and 7 bases from J; junction bases left unmatched: 5. Germline CDR1 and CDR2: SGHNT and YYREEE (reference sequence). The CDR3 has 15 amino acids. The CDR3 region has the DNA TGTGCCAGCAGCTCTTGGACTAGCGGGGCAAATGAGCAGTTCTTC. It is translated as CASSSWTSGANEQFF.

The chain uses TRBV29-1 and TRBJ2-7, with a weak D call TRBD2 (5 bases). V lost 7 bases to trimming and J lost 1 base, with 11 bases between them. The CDR3 has 12 residues. Germline V lookup: CDR1 SQVTM, CDR2 ANQGSEA. The CDR3 sequence: CSATRESYEQYF. The CDR3 nucleotides read TGCAGCGCAACGAGGGAGTCCTACGAGCAGTACTTC.

The chain is built from TRBV15 and TRBJ2-7; D might be TRBD2 (5 bases). This CDR3 region has 15 residues. Germline V lookup: CDR1 LNHNV, CDR2 YYDKDF (reference sequence). The V end was cut by 3 bases, the J end by 2 bases, with 14 bases between. CDR3 in DNA: TGTGCCACCAGCAGCGAAAACGGGATCCCCTACGAGCAGTACTTC. It codes for CATSSENGIPYEQYF.

The chain couples TRBV5-4 to TRBJ1-6; tentative D call: TRBD1 (5 bases). V lost 0 bases and J lost 9, with 10 bases in between. Looked up from germline, CDR1 is SGHNT and CDR2 is YYREEE (reference sequence). The CDR3 is 14 amino acids. The CDR3 loop reads CASSLVGDTSPLHF. The CDR3 DNA follows: TGTGCCAGCAGCTTGGTAGGGGATACTTCACCCCTCCACTTT.

The chain carries TRBV5-1 and TRBJ2-2, with TRBD1 as a possible D gene (5 bases). Trimming pared 0 bases from V and 5 bases from J, leaving 11 bases between. This CDR3 spans 15 amino acids. Germline V gene sequence: CDR1 SGHRS, CDR2 YFSETQ. As DNA, the CDR3 is TGCGCCAGCAGCTTGGAGCCAGGGAAAACCGGGGAGCTGTTTTTT. Amino acid sequence: CASSLEPGKTGELFF.

The chain uses TRBV27 and TRBJ2-7; 9 bases are shared with TRBD2. J was trimmed by 3 bases and V by 0 bases; bases with no gene match: 3. The CDR3 spans 15 residues. Germline-derived CDR1 and CDR2 are MNHEY and SMNVEV (reference sequence). The CDR3 sequence is CASSLSVAGDYEQYF. The DNA of the CDR3 is TGTGCCAGCAGTTTATCGGTAGCGGGGGACTACGAGCAGTACTTC.

V gene TRBV7-9 combines with J gene TRBJ2-7; 8 bases fit TRBD1. V was pared by 3 bases and J by 3 bases, with 4 bases of the junction left unmatched. The V gene's germline CDR1 is SEHNR and CDR2 FQNEAQ (reference sequence). The length of the CDR3 is 14 residues. DNA for the CDR3: TGTGCCAGCAGCTTTGGGACAGGCGGCTACGAGCAGTACTTC. This gives the protein CASSFGTGGYEQYF. Full variable domain (remainder filled in from reference TRBV7-9 and TRBJ2-7): DTGVSQNPRHKITKRGQNVTFRCDPISEHNRLYWYRQTLGQGPEFLTYFQNEAQLEKSRLLSDRFSAERPKGSFSTLEIQRTEQGDSAMYLCASSFGTGGYEQYFGPGTRLTVT.

This clone was observed many times. The CDR3 DNA follows: TGTGCCAGCTCAAGGGGGCTGAGGAACTATGGCTACACCTTC. Translating it yields CASSRGLRNYGYTF. The chain joins TRBV2 to TRBJ1-2, with 7 bases matching TRBD1. CDR3 length equals 14 residues. Germline-derived CDR1 and CDR2 are SNHLY and FYNNEI. V lost 8 bases, J lost 2 bases, and 8 bases stayed unmatched.